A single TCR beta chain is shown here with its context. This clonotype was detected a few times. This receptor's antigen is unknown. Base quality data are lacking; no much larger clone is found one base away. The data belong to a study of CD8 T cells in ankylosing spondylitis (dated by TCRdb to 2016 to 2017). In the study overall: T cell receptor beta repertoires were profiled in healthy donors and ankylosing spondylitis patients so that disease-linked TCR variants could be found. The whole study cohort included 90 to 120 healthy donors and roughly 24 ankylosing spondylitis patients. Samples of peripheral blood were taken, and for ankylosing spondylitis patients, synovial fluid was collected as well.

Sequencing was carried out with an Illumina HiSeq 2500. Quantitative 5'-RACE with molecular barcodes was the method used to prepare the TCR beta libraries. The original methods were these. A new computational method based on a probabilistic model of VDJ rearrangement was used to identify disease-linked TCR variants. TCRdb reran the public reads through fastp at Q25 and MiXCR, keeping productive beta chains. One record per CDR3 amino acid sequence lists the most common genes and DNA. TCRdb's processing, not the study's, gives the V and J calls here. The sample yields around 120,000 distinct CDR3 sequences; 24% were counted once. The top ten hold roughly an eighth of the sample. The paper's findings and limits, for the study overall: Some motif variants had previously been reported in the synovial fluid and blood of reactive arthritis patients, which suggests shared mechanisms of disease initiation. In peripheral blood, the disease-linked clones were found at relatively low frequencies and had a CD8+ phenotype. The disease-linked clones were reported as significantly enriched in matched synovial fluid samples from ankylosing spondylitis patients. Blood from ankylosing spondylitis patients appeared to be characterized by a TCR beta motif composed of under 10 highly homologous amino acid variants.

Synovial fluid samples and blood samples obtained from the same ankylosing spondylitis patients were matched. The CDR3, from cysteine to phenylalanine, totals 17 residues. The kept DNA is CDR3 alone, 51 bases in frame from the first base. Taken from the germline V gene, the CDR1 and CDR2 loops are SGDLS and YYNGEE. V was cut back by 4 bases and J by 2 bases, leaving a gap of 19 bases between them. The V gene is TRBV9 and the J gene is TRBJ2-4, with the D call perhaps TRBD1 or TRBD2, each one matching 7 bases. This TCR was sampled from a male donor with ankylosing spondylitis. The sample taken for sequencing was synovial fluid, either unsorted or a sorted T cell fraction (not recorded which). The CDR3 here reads CASSPGGDRITKNIQYF. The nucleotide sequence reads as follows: TGTGCCAGCAGCCCAGGGGGGGATCGGATAACCAAAAACATTCAGTACTTC.